This is a list of T cell receptor beta chains from one sample in a study of vaccination effects on CD4 cells after COVID-19. Their specific antigens are unknown. This table comes from immunoSEQ multiplex PCR, and its TCRdb copy is limited to in-frame clones, with some not included. Seen here are under 65,000 clones, under 80% observed once, and the top ten hold 4.5% to 5.5%. Sequencing used CD4+ T cells from PBMCs cultured with HIV peptides, obtained before COVID-19 vaccination. The receptors come from a human donor who had a prior SARS-CoV-2 infection. The CDR3 runs from the conserved cysteine through the conserved F or W. D genes are given only for firm matches. Expanded clones get a size class; other rows say once, few or many, or leave the size out.

few,-,TRBV19,TRBJ2-7,CASNKDGTYEQYF,TGTGCCAGTAACAAAGACGGGACCTACGAGCAGTACTTC
-,-,TRBV11-3,TRBJ2-1,CASSFSFQGSYNEQFF,TGTGCCAGCAGCTTTAGTTTCCAGGGCTCCTACAATGAGCAGTTCTTC
-,-,TRBV7-8,TRBJ2-7,CASSGGRQGSYEQYF,TGTGCCAGCAGCGGAGGGAGACAGGGCTCCTACGAGCAGTACTTC
medium-sized,-,TRBV27,TRBJ1-2,CASSLLDGGSYTF,TGTGCCAGCAGTTTATTGGACGGAGGCAGCTACACCTTC
-,TRBD2,TRBV6-5,TRBJ2-5,CASSTSGGVETQYF,TGTGCCAGCAGCACTAGCGGGGGGGTCGAGACCCAGTACTTC
-,TRBD1,TRBV2,TRBJ1-5,CASRFARQGAETQPQHF,TGTGCCAGCAGATTTGCTCGACAGGGGGCGGAGACGCAGCCCCAGCATTTT
-,-,TRBV5-6,TRBJ1-2,CASSLAGFGYTF,TGTGCCAGCAGCTTGGCAGGTTTTGGCTACACCTTC
-,TRBD2,TRBV6-5,TRBJ2-1,CASSLTSGSFNEQFF,TGTGCCAGCAGCCTGACTAGCGGGAGTTTCAATGAGCAGTTCTTC
-,TRBD2,TRBV27,TRBJ2-5,CASSQGLAGVETQYF,TGTGCCAGCAGCCAAGGACTAGCGGGAGTAGAGACCCAGTACTTC
once,-,TRBV4-2,TRBJ2-1,CASSQDLPASYNEQFF,TGTGCCAGCAGCCAAGATCTGCCGGCCTCCTACAATGAGCAGTTCTTC
once,-,TRBV6-5,TRBJ2-7,CASSRSSDYEQYF,TGTGCCAGCAGCCGATCTTCAGACTACGAGCAGTACTTC
-,-,TRBV7-2,TRBJ2-2,CASNSRLSNTGELFF,TGTGCCAGCAACTCGAGGCTATCGAACACCGGGGAGCTGTTTTTT
-,-,TRBV5-1,TRBJ2-5,CASSLASGKTQYF,TGCGCCAGCAGCTTGGCGTCGGGAAAGACCCAGTACTTC
-,-,TRBV29-1,TRBJ2-6,CSVEANGANVLTF,TGCAGCGTAGAAGCGAATGGGGCCAACGTCCTGACTTTC
few,-,TRBV2,TRBJ1-5,CASSDSGQQHF,TGTGCCAGCAGTGATTCCGGACAGCAGCATTTT
-,-,TRBV7-2,TRBJ2-3,CASSFNRALTDTQYF,TGTGCCAGCAGCTTCAACCGCGCACTCACAGATACGCAGTATTTT
-,TRBD1,TRBV29-1,TRBJ2-1,CTGTGGDGSYNEQFF,TGCACCGGGACAGGGGGCGATGGCTCCTACAATGAGCAGTTCTTC
-,-,TRBV5-1,TRBJ2-7,CASSFLQGRTYEQYF,TGCGCCAGCAGCTTTTTACAGGGGAGGACCTACGAGCAGTACTTC
-,-,TRBV11-2,TRBJ2-3,CASSLEVGRAGTDTQYF,TGTGCCAGCAGCTTAGAAGTCGGCAGGGCGGGCACAGATACGCAGTATTTT
-,-,TRBV5-1,TRBJ2-3,CASSLGPTKGTDTQYF,TGCGCCAGCAGCTTGGGACCGACTAAGGGCACAGATACGCAGTATTTT
-,-,TRBV9,TRBJ1-6,CASSVDDRSRSPLHF,TGTGCCAGCAGCGTAGACGACAGGAGCCGGTCACCCCTCCACTTT
-,-,TRBV2,TRBJ1-1,CASSDLGVTEAFF,TGTGCCAGCAGTGACCTGGGGGTAACTGAAGCTTTCTTT
once,-,TRBV11-2,TRBJ1-1,CASSVNRDFSEAFF,TGTGCCAGCAGCGTCAACAGGGATTTCTCCGAAGCTTTCTTT
-,-,TRBV6-5,TRBJ2-4,CASSSLRLAKNIQYF,TGTGCCAGCAGTTCGCTCAGACTAGCCAAAAACATTCAGTACTTC
-,TRBD1,TRBV4-1,TRBJ1-1,CASSQDTGTANTEAFF,TGCGCCAGCAGCCAAGATACCGGGACAGCGAACACTGAAGCTTTCTTT
-,-,TRBV21-1,TRBJ1-3,CASSKIEKRYSGNTIYF,TGTGCCAGCAGCAAAATCGAGAAACGGTACTCTGGAAACACCATATATTTT
-,-,TRBV6-6,TRBJ2-5,CASSYQGPLQETQYF,TGTGCCAGCAGTTACCAGGGACCGTTACAAGAGACCCAGTACTTC
-,-,TRBV9,TRBJ1-2,CASSFDSGIANYGYTF,TGTGCCAGCAGCTTTGACAGCGGTATCGCTAACTATGGCTACACCTTC
-,TRBD1,TRBV19,TRBJ2-1,CASSVYRDRTNEQFF,TGTGCCAGTAGTGTTTACCGGGACAGGACCAATGAGCAGTTCTTC
-,-,TRBV10-3,TRBJ1-2,CAISDRFFYGYTF,TGTGCCATCAGTGACCGGTTTTTCTATGGCTACACCTTC
few,-,TRBV7-9,TRBJ2-1,CASSLVSSYNEQFF,TGTGCCAGCAGCTTAGTTAGCTCCTACAATGAGCAGTTCTTC
medium-sized,TRBD1,TRBV10-3,TRBJ1-2,CAIMGTDSNYGYTF,TGTGCCATCATGGGGACAGATTCCAACTATGGCTACACCTTC
-,TRBD2,TRBV7-2,TRBJ2-3,CASSSRLAGLTQYF,TGTGCCAGCAGCTCTAGACTAGCGGGGCTTACGCAGTATTTT
-,-,TRBV21-1,TRBJ2-5,CASRGGTDGNGEETQYF,TGTGCCAGCAGAGGCGGGACGGACGGTAACGGGGAAGAGACCCAGTACTTC
-,-,TRBV18,TRBJ1-3,CASSPQVVDSGNTIYF,TGTGCCAGCTCACCACAAGTCGTAGACTCTGGAAACACCATATATTTT
once,-,TRBV2,TRBJ1-2,CASRGQTNYGYTF,TGTGCCAGCAGAGGACAGACTAACTATGGCTACACCTTC